This T cell receptor beta chain stems from a study of early T cells in non-severe SARS-CoV-2 infection. Study-level information: Bulk RNA isolated from unsorted whole blood underwent sequencing; chains were not paired.

The V and J ends lost 1 base and 7 bases respectively, with 10 bases between them. This CDR3 contains 13 residues. Germline V gene lookup returns CDR1 LGHNA and CDR2 YSLEER. General observations from the study: Matches to VDJdb favored anti-spike CD8 responses and missed private and CD4 specificities.

The library protocol tagged individual cDNA molecules with unique molecular identifiers. TCRdb fed the 5' RACE reads into MiXCR, producing one record per CDR3 protein. Of fewer than 55,000 distinct CDR3 sequences in the sample, around 7.8% were seen once. This clonotype was seen a handful of times. The antigen is unknown. The TCR was taken from an adult who was a healthcare worker with PCR-confirmed SARS-CoV-2 infection or an uninfected control (not recorded which). Specimen: whole blood. V usage is TRBV4-3 and J usage is TRBJ1-1; D not certain. CDR3 nucleotides: TGCGCCAGCAGCCAAGGGGCGGCACATGAAGCTTTCTTT. Translating it yields CASSQGAAHEAFF.